The 4 T cell receptor beta chains listed next were all sequenced from one sample in a study of control samples from healthy donors and cancer patients. TCRdb keeps only in-frame clones here, not all; method: immunoSEQ multiplex PCR. The table records around 78,000 clones, around 94% of them present only once. What was sequenced was blood. All receptors come from a woman younger than 30 in good health.

V and J are TRBV20-1 and TRBJ2-7; 11 bases match TRBD2. Germline lookup yields CDR1 DFQATT and CDR2 SNEGSKA (reference sequence). V gave up 3 bases and J gave up 0 bases; unmatched junction bases: 10. The CDR3 is made up of 17 amino acids. As DNA, the CDR3 is TGCAGTGCTAGTAGGCTAGCGGGGGGTTGGGACTCCTACGAGCAGTACTTC. It encodes CSASRLAGGWDSYEQYF.

The chain links TRBV28 to TRBJ1-2, with 7 nucleotides matching TRBD1. Per germline, CDR1 MDHEN and CDR2 SYDVKM. V lost 2 bases, J lost 5 bases, and 5 bases stayed unmatched. The CDR3 totals 14 residues. Here the CDR3 DNA reads TGTGCCAGCAGTTTAGCCGGGACAGAGTATGGCTACACCTTC. This sequence encodes CASSLAGTEYGYTF.

This chain joins TRBV21-1 and TRBJ1-5; the table's TRBD1 call for D was not verified on the DNA. TRBV21-1 represents a pseudogene. The CDR3 has 14 residues. This CDR3 reads CASSMTGNNQPQHF. CDR3 nucleotides: TGTGCCAGCAGCATGACAGGGAACAATCAGCCCCAGCATTTT.

The genes are TRBV6-5 and TRBJ2-6; 8 bases are a match to TRBD2. Per the germline V gene, CDR1 is MNHEY and CDR2 is SVGAGI. Germline trimming cut 5 bases from V and 4 bases from J; bases unmatched to any gene: 4. CDR3 length equals 15 residues. The CDR3 reads CASSTGGAGANVLTF. The CDR3, as DNA: TGTGCCAGCAGTACCGGGGGGGCCGGGGCCAACGTCCTGACTTTC.